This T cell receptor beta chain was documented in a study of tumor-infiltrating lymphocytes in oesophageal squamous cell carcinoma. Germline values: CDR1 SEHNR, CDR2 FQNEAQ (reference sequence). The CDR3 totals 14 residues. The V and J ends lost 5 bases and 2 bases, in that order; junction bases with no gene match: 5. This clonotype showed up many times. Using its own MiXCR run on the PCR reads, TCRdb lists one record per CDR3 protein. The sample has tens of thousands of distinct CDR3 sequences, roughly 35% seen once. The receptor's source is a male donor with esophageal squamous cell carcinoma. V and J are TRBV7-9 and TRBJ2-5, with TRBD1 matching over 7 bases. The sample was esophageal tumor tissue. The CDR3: CASSPGTVQETQYF. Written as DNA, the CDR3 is TGTGCCAGCAGCCCCGGGACAGTACAAGAGACCCAGTACTTC.